This T cell receptor (beta chain) was recovered during a study of T cells after yellow fever vaccination (dated by TCRdb to about 2019). Describing the broader study: The SMART-Seq v4 Ultra Low Input RNA kit was used to prepare libraries from fractions with low cell numbers. To follow T-cell clones before and after both primary and booster YFV17D yellow fever vaccination, bulk TCR alpha and beta repertoires underwent longitudinal sequencing. Two healthy male donors, one aged 18 to 30 and one aged 30 to 39 years, were included in the cohort. Bulk PBMC replicates and cell subsets were isolated from blood drawn at multiple timepoints before and after both primary and secondary immunization. Results the study describes overall, beyond this receptor: The secondary T-cell response was found to be weaker but faster than the primary response, with a peak reached on day 5 rather than on day 15. The study included only two donors, which limits how far the findings can be generalized. Computational filtering was needed because FACS-sorted repertoires could contain abundant contaminating clonotypes from the bulk population. A small share of clonotypes occurred in both CD4 and CD8 compartments, likely arising from convergent recombination. Most clones expanded after primary vaccination were re-detected after the booster (almost 98% of CD4 and about 88% of CD8), suggesting broad memory maintenance.

This specimen's treatment or condition label, per the study, means: live attenuated yellow fever vaccine strain. At each blood-draw timepoint, two biological replicates of bulk PBMCs were collected. PBMCs were isolated from peripheral blood using a standard Ficoll-Paque protocol. TriZol was used to extract RNA from bulk PBMCs, CD4 and CD8 fractions, and dextramer-positive and dextramer-negative fractions. CDR3 length: 16 amino acids, cysteine to phenylalanine. Of all the DNA, just the CDR3 is kept, 48 bases in frame from base 1. In the germline V gene, CDR1 corresponds to MNHEY and CDR2 to SVGEGT. Germline trimming: 2 bases from V, 1 base from J; junction bases outside gene matches: 7. TCR cDNA was synthesized by 5'RACE template switching, through which a universal primer site and unique molecular identifiers were introduced. Priming for cDNA synthesis came from both the TCR alpha and TCR beta constant segments. Library amplification involved two PCR steps, and the second step added sample barcodes and sequencing adapters. Sequencing of libraries was performed on Illumina HiSeq 2500 (2x100 bp) or NovaSeq (2x150 bp). The study's own analysis went as follows. Reads were demultiplexed and collapsed into UMI consensus sequences with MIGEC, and V(D)J alignment was performed with MiXCR. Using edgeR on replicate PBMC samples, clonotypes were called vaccine-responding if FDR was below 0.01 and the log2 fold change was above 5 up to day 15. Each bulk clonotype received a CD4 or CD8 identity based on whether the sequenced CD4 or CD8 repertoire contained that clonotype at higher abundance. Using fastp at Q25 and MiXCR, TCRdb reprocessed the public reads and kept productive beta chains. Entries are consolidated by CDR3 protein sequence, retaining the most common genes and DNA. The V and J calls, along with clone size, are taken from TCRdb and not from the paper's own processing. This sample gives 310,000 or so distinct CDR3 sequences in total; about 6.6% of them show up just once. The ten top clones hold roughly a sixth of the sample.

This clonotype was picked up a small number of times. Its antigen is still unknown. There are no base qualities to consult, and no much larger clone falls within one base. The chain was built from TRBV6-2 or TRBV6-3 and TRBJ2-5, with 7 bases matching TRBD2. The sequence was obtained from a man younger than 35 who received the YFV17D yellow fever vaccine. The sample consisted of PBMCs, taken about 41 days after the first yellow fever vaccination. Here the CDR3 is given as CASSYVSGGLQETQYF. The DNA sequence is TGTGCCAGCAGTTACGTCTCGGGGGGTCTCCAAGAGACCCAGTACTTC.